The T cell receptor beta chain under discussion was sequenced for a study of blood T cell repertoires in COVID-19. For the study at large: Spain, Italy and the United States supplied samples that represented acute and convalescent COVID-19.

In the original analysis: Estimation of nucleated cell counts was performed using reference gene primer amplification. TCRdb's table, derived via immunoSEQ multiplex PCR, lists solely in-frame clones and lacks some. V and J calls and clone size follow that table, whereas D and trimming were derived from the DNA. Altogether almost 95,000 clones are present, more than 65% being singletons, with the ten largest covering 6.3%. Material: peripheral blood. The sequence derives from a man between 60 and 75 years old with acute or convalescent COVID-19.

The CDR3 DNA reads TGTGCCAGCAGCCACGGACAGTCGCCCGGGCTAACGAATGAAAAACTGTTTTTT. This encodes CASSHGQSPGLTNEKLFF. The chain recombines TRBV7-2 with TRBJ1-4, with D possibly matching TRBD1 (6 bases). CDR1 SGHTA and CDR2 FQGNSA come from the germline V gene. This CDR3 is built from 18 residues. The V gene lost 5 bases and the J gene lost 5 bases, with 24 bases spanning the gap. The full variable domain, completed using reference TRBV7-2 and TRBJ1-4, is GAGVSQSPSNKVTEKGKDVELRCDPISGHTALYWYRQSLGQGLEFLIYFQGNSAPDKSGLPSDRFSAERTGGSVSTLTIQRTQQEDSAVYLCASSHGQSPGLTNEKLFFGSGTQLSVL.